A selection of T cell receptor beta chains follows, all from one sample in a study of CD8 T cells in ankylosing spondylitis. TCRdb used MiXCR to reprocess the 5' RACE reads, holding one entry per CDR3 protein. Found here are 200,000 to 250,000 distinct CDR3 sequences, over 9.5% of them singletons; the top ten hold around a fifth. The sequencing input was blood, either unsorted or a sorted T cell fraction (not recorded which). These receptors were collected from a male donor with ankylosing spondylitis or in good health (not recorded which). Each CDR3 is given with its conserved first and last residue. Each record gives: clone size, D gene, J gene, V gene, CDR3 protein, CDR3 DNA. A D gene is named only where the DNA matches it firmly. Rows may omit the clone size; those that give it use once, few, many or a size class.

many | NA | TRBJ1-2 | TRBV3-1 | CASSLQGGDGYGYTF | TGTGCCAGCAGCCTTCAGGGAGGGGACGGATATGGCTACACCTTC
many | NA | TRBJ1-3 | TRBV5-6 | CASSLGTQGNTIYF | TGTGCCAGCAGTTTAGGGACTCAAGGAAACACCATATATTTT
many | NA | TRBJ2-7 | TRBV5-1 | CASSLGEGLYEQYF | TGCGCCAGCAGCTTGGGAGAAGGGCTCTACGAGCAGTACTTC
NA | TRBD1 | TRBJ2-2 | TRBV12-3/TRBV12-4 | CASSLGQGTGGELFF | TGTGCCAGCAGTTTGGGACAGGGAACGGGCGGGGAGCTGTTTTTT
many | NA | TRBJ2-5 | TRBV20-1 | CSARDPRAGLTQYF | TGCAGTGCTAGAGATCCCCGAGCAGGGTTGACCCAGTACTTC
many | NA | TRBJ2-3 | TRBV3-1 | CASTSTDTQYF | TGTGCCAGCACGAGCACAGATACGCAGTATTTT
few | TRBD1 | TRBJ1-1 | TRBV7-2 | CASSARDRAKAFF | TGTGCCAGCAGCGCTCGGGACAGGGCGAAAGCTTTCTTT
many | NA | TRBJ1-2 | TRBV7-8 | CASSPGPRDNYGYTF | TGTGCCAGCAGCCCCGGGCCGAGGGACAACTATGGCTACACCTTC
NA | NA | TRBJ1-4 | TRBV3-1 | CASSQEGGEATNEKLFF | TGTGCCAGCAGCCAAGAGGGCGGAGAAGCAACTAATGAAAAACTGTTTTTT
many | NA | TRBJ1-6 | TRBV7-2 | CASSLAGNSPLHF | TGTGCCAGCAGCTTAGCGGGCAATTCACCCCTCCACTTT
many | NA | TRBJ2-3 | TRBV6-5 | CASSYTPQSTDTQYF | TGTGCCAGCAGTTACACCCCACAGAGCACAGATACGCAGTATTTT
many | NA | TRBJ1-2 | TRBV3-1 | CASSLSQATYGYTF | TGTGCCAGCAGCCTCAGTCAGGCAACCTATGGCTACACCTTC
many | NA | TRBJ2-3 | TRBV7-2 | CASSQSRTPADTQYF | TGTGCCAGCAGCCAAAGTCGAACCCCGGCGGATACGCAGTATTTT
many | NA | TRBJ1-4 | TRBV29-1 | CSVGGGSNEKLFF | TGCAGCGTTGGGGGGGGCTCTAATGAAAAACTGTTTTTT
NA | NA | TRBJ2-3 | TRBV7-2 | CASSLLGGSDLTDTQYF | TGTGCCAGCAGCTTATTAGGGGGGTCCGATCTCACAGATACGCAGTATTTT
NA | TRBD1 | TRBJ2-3 | TRBV15 | CATSSWSRDRVPDTQYF | TGTGCCACCAGCAGCTGGAGCCGGGACAGGGTACCAGATACGCAGTATTTT
many | NA | TRBJ2-3 | TRBV6-5 | CASSYSGGLLTDTQYF | TGTGCCAGCAGTTACTCGGGGGGACTTCTCACAGATACGCAGTATTTT
many | NA | TRBJ1-4 | TRBV12-3/TRBV12-4 | CASSPGPFNEKLFF | TGTGCCAGCAGCCCTGGGCCCTTTAATGAAAAACTGTTTTTT
many | NA | TRBJ2-7 | TRBV27 | CASSLSPARTDAAYEQYF | TGTGCCAGCAGTTTATCCCCCGCTAGGACAGACGCGGCCTACGAGCAGTACTTC
many | TRBD1 | TRBJ2-3 | TRBV20-1 | CSARDLKGRGQTDTQYF | TGCAGTGCTAGAGATCTCAAGGGCAGGGGGCAAACAGATACGCAGTATTTT
NA | NA | TRBJ2-1 | TRBV24-1 | CATSVTGPKTYEQFF | TGTGCCACCAGTGTGACAGGCCCAAAAACCTATGAGCAGTTCTTC
many | NA | TRBJ2-2 | TRBV7-9 | CASSLFGSDTGELFF | TGTGCCAGCAGCTTATTCGGGTCGGACACCGGGGAGCTGTTTTTT
few | TRBD2 | TRBJ2-3 | TRBV15 | CATTPGTSGSTDTQYF | TGTGCCACCACCCCCGGGACTAGCGGGAGCACAGATACGCAGTATTTT
NA | TRBD2 | TRBJ2-3 | TRBV27 | CASSFKTSGGDRPDTQYF | TGTGCCAGCAGTTTCAAGACTAGCGGGGGCGACCGCCCAGATACGCAGTATTTT
few | TRBD1 | TRBJ1-6 | TRBV19 | CASDEQGITNSPLHF | TGTGCCAGTGATGAACAGGGGATTACTAATTCACCCCTCCACTTT
many | NA | TRBJ2-1 | TRBV30 | CAWSADRQQFF | TGTGCCTGGAGTGCCGACAGGCAGCAGTTCTTC
NA | TRBD1 | TRBJ1-5 | TRBV30 | CAWSVQGQGGQPQHF | TGTGCCTGGAGTGTACAGGGACAGGGGGGACAGCCCCAGCATTTT
NA | NA | TRBJ1-5 | TRBV6-1 | CASSVNSNQPQHF | TGTGCCAGCAGTGTAAACAGCAATCAGCCCCAGCATTTT
many | NA | TRBJ2-7 | TRBV12-3/TRBV12-4 | CASRARVVYEQYF | TGTGCCAGCAGGGCCAGAGTTGTCTACGAGCAGTACTTC
few | TRBD2 | TRBJ2-1 | TRBV12-3/TRBV12-4 | CASSPGTRNSYNEQFF | TGTGCCAGCAGTCCGGGGACTAGAAACTCCTACAATGAGCAGTTCTTC
few | NA | TRBJ1-1 | TRBV14 | CASSLAANTEAFF | TGTGCCAGCAGCCTGGCGGCTAACACTGAAGCTTTCTTT
many | TRBD1 | TRBJ2-7 | TRBV20-1 | CSALITSGQGGGEQYF | TGCAGTGCTCTCATAACCTCGGGACAGGGTGGAGGGGAGCAGTACTTC
few | NA | TRBJ2-3 | TRBV20-1 | CSAEESTDTQYF | TGCAGTGCTGAAGAATCCACAGATACGCAGTATTTT
many | NA | TRBJ2-7 | TRBV7-9 | CASSLGGGRVAYEQYF | TGTGCCAGCAGCTTAGGTGGGGGAAGGGTTGCCTACGAGCAGTACTTC
many | TRBD1 | TRBJ2-3 | TRBV2 | CASRRDRDNTDTQYF | TGTGCCAGCAGGAGGGACAGGGATAACACAGATACGCAGTATTTT
many | TRBD1 | TRBJ2-5 | TRBV2 | CAGDRGFQETQYF | TGTGCCGGCGACAGGGGGTTCCAAGAGACCCAGTACTTC
NA | NA | TRBJ2-1 | TRBV9 | CASSVVDTGWVSSYNEQFF | TGTGCCAGCAGCGTAGTGGACACAGGGTGGGTAAGCTCCTACAATGAGCAGTTCTTC
NA | TRBD2 | TRBJ2-5 | TRBV7-6 | CASSLRPSGDQETQYF | TGTGCCAGCAGCCTGAGGCCTAGCGGAGATCAAGAGACCCAGTACTTC